Given below is one TCR beta chain in context. Its antigen remains unidentified. V gave up 4 bases and J gave up 4 bases; unmatched junction bases: 6. The CDR3 covers 15 residues. In germline, CDR1 is MGHRA, CDR2 YSYEKL. It was with 60 Vbeta and 13 Jbeta primers that the PCR ran. Using immunoSEQ multiplex PCR, the repertoire was profiled, and TCRdb retains in-frame clones only, with some absent. The table records approximately 210,000 clones, more than 85% of them present only once. The data were taken from a study of cytomegalovirus exposure and HLA in healthy donors. Study results and limitations: TRBV6-2, TRBV6-3 and some other V segments were unresolvable in 87-base-pair reads.

This sequence joins TRBV4-1 and TRBJ1-1, with 10 bases lining up with TRBD1. Sequencing was performed on PBMCs. This TCR was recovered from a woman under 30 in good health and CMV-seronegative. CDR3 bases: TGCGCCAGCAGCCTCCGACAGGGGGCGATCACTGAAGCTTTCTTT. Translating it yields CASSLRQGAITEAFF.